These 25 T cell receptor beta chains came from one sample sequenced in a study of T cells and Merkel cell carcinoma outcomes. Assay used: immunoSEQ multiplex PCR; TCRdb lists only in-frame clones, some missing. The repertoire consists of about 15,000 clones, with around nine tenths occurring once and the leading ten covering more than 1.5%. The specimen was tumor tissue from Merkel cell carcinoma. The receptor source for this set is a human donor with Merkel cell carcinoma.

This rearrangement joins TRBV5-1 to TRBJ2-3, with 11 nucleotides matching TRBD2. This CDR3 is 19 amino acids long. From germline, CDR1 is SGHRS and CDR2 YFSETQ. Trimming cost V 3 bases and J 4 bases; bases outside gene matches: 16. In DNA, the CDR3 is TGCGCCAGCAGCTCGCCTAGCGGGGGGTTAGTAGGTTCTTCAGATACGCAGTATTTT. It specifies CASSSPSGGLVGSSDTQYF.

The chain joins TRBV4-1 to TRBJ2-5, with D maybe TRBD1 (6 bases). Germline CDR1 reads MGHRA; CDR2 reads YSYEKL. The CDR3 has 13 amino acids. Trimming took 1 base from V and 10 from J, leaving 13 bases between them. CDR3 region: CASSQAGQRNQYF. The CDR3 coding sequence is TGCGCCAGCAGCCAAGCTGGACAGAGAAACCAGTACTTC.

The chain employs TRBV5-1 and TRBJ2-2, with TRBD1 as a possible D gene (6 bases). The V gene lost 4 bases and the J gene lost 4 bases, with 11 bases spanning the gap. Germline CDR1 is SGHRS and CDR2 is YFSETQ. The CDR3 runs to 14 residues. The CDR3 region has the DNA TGCGCCAGCAGCCTCAGAGGGGGCACCGGGGAGCTGTTTTTT. It yields the protein CASSLRGGTGELFF.

V usage is TRBV18 and J usage is TRBJ2-7, with 7 bases identical to TRBD1. The trim removed 6 bases at V and 2 bases at J, leaving 7 bases unmatched. Per germline, CDR1 KGHSH and CDR2 LQKENI. The CDR3 length is 14 residues. This CDR3 reads CASSHRQGPYEQYF. The CDR3 DNA follows: TGTGCCAGCTCCCACCGACAGGGCCCCTACGAGCAGTACTTC. Variable domain in full (rest from reference TRBV18 and TRBJ2-7): NAGVMQNPRHLVRRRGQEARLRCSPMKGHSHVYWYRQLPEEGLKFMVYLQKENIIDESGMPKERFSAEFPKEGPSILRIQQVVRGDSAAYFCASSHRQGPYEQYFGPGTRLTVT.

This clone has just a few counts. This chain uses TRBV4-1 with TRBJ1-1, with a tentative D call TRBD1 (5 bases). The CDR3 is 15 amino acids. Between the trimmed V and J ends, which lost 2 bases and 5 bases, there was a span of 15 bases. Germline loops: CDR1 MGHRA, CDR2 YSYEKL. Here the CDR3 reads CASSQSPIRTTEAFF. DNA of the CDR3: TGCGCCAGCAGCCAATCCCCGATACGGACAACTGAAGCTTTCTTT.

V and J are TRBV28 and TRBJ2-5; TRBD2 matches 8 bases. This CDR3 is 15 amino acids long. From germline, CDR1 is MDHEN and CDR2 SYDVKM. V dropped 6 bases and J dropped 4; count of bases not matched to a gene: 10. The chain's CDR3 is CASSSGGELRETQYF. The CDR3, as DNA: TGTGCCAGCAGCTCCGGGGGGGAGCTTCGAGAGACCCAGTACTTC.

The chain combines TRBV5-3 with TRBJ2-7; 9 bases line up with TRBD1. TRBV5-3 is flagged as an ORF with uncertain function. The CDR3 is 14 amino acids. Trimming at V came to 1 base and at J to 3 bases, leaving 2 bases not matched to a gene. The CDR3 sequence is CARSLTGGCYEQYF. The DNA for the CDR3 is TGTGCCAGAAGCTTGACAGGGGGCTGCTACGAGCAGTACTTC.

CDR3 residues: CASRTEGAATEAFF. DNA of the CDR3: TGCGCCAGTAGGACCGAGGGGGCGGCCACTGAAGCTTTCTTT. The chain joins TRBV5-1 to TRBJ1-1, with 7 bases identical to TRBD1. Germline-derived CDR1 and CDR2 are SGHRS and YFSETQ. J gave up 4 bases and V 8 bases, and 11 bases lay outside the gene matches. The CDR3 has 14 residues. Using reference TRBV5-1 and TRBJ1-1 for the parts outside the CDR3, the full variable domain is KAGVTQTPRYLIKTRGQQVTLSCSPISGHRSVSWYQQTPGQGLQFLFEYFSETQRNKGNFPGRFSGRQFSNSRSEMNVSTLELGDSALYLCASRTEGAATEAFFGQGTRLTVV.

The chain has TRBV14 and TRBJ2-3, with 7 nucleotides matching TRBD2. Germline V gene data show CDR1 as SGHDN and CDR2 as FVKESK. The CDR3 runs to 15 residues. V shed 2 bases, J shed 6 bases, and the junction held 8 bases outside the gene matches. This CDR3 is CASSQKAGNVDTQYF. CDR3 coding DNA: TGTGCCAGCAGCCAAAAAGCGGGGAACGTGGATACGCAGTATTTT.

The CDR3 region is CASSLTVPAATGELFF. CDR3 sequence (DNA): TGTGCCAGCAGCTTAACGGTCCCAGCGGCCACCGGGGAGCTGTTTTTT. The chain couples TRBV7-3 to TRBJ2-2, with a tentative D call TRBD2 (5 bases). V was trimmed by 0 bases and J by 4 bases, leaving 12 bases between them. The CDR3 extends over 16 amino acids. The germline V gene encodes CDR1 SGHTA and CDR2 FQGTGA.

CDR3 DNA: TGTGCCAGCAGCCCTGATGAGGGGGCTGGTCAGCCCCAGCATTTT. Encoded protein: CASSPDEGAGQPQHF. V is TRBV11-2 and J is TRBJ1-5; 7 nucleotides match TRBD1. CDR3 size: 15 residues. Trimming took 5 bases from V and 6 from J; bases not matched to a gene: 10. Germline CDR1 reads SGHAT; CDR2 reads FQNNGV.

The V and J genes are TRBV27 and TRBJ2-7, with D uncertain. The CDR3 spans 12 residues. V was cut by 2 bases and J by 3 bases, with 5 bases left in between. Germline V gene lookup returns CDR1 MNHEY and CDR2 SMNVEV (reference sequence). As DNA, the CDR3 is TGTGCCAGCAGTTTAAATCGCTACGAGCAGTACTTC. Translating gives CASSLNRYEQYF.

J is TRBJ1-1 and V is TRBV5-1, with no clear D. V was clipped by 4 bases and J by 3 bases, with 13 bases between them. Germline V gives CDR1 SGHRS, CDR2 YFSETQ. This CDR3 region has 14 residues. The CDR3 spells CASSLTGVDTEAFF. The DNA of the CDR3 is TGCGCCAGCAGCCTGACCGGAGTAGACACTGAAGCTTTCTTT.

Concerning this clone: The junction differs from germline at one of its ends, possibly a read error. V is TRBV7-2 and J is TRBJ1-2; 8 nucleotides agree with TRBD1. CDR1 is SGHTA and CDR2 is FQGNSA in the germline V gene. The CDR3 is 14 residues long. Written as DNA, the CDR3 is TGTGCCAGCAGTTTAGACAGGGGCCCGTATGGCTACACCTTC. Amino acid sequence: CASSLDRGPYGYTF.

The J gene is TRBJ1-5, the V gene TRBV7-9, with a possible D match to TRBD1 (6 bases). V was cut by 5 bases and J by 11 bases, with 19 bases left in between. Germline V lookup: CDR1 SEHNR, CDR2 FQNEAQ (reference sequence). The CDR3 covers 14 residues. The CDR3 loop reads CASSRQGSGEAQHF. The CDR3 DNA sequence: TGTGCCAGCAGCCGGCAGGGGTCAGGCGAGGCCCAGCATTTT.

V is TRBV6-1 and J is TRBJ2-6; TRBD1 might be the D (5 bases). CDR1 and CDR2 (germline): MNHNS, SASEGT. Trimming took off 2 bases at V and 1 base at J, with 6 bases between the two ends. This CDR3 contains 15 residues. The CDR3 region is CASSESGSGANVLTF. DNA of the CDR3: TGTGCCAGCAGTGAATCAGGGTCTGGGGCCAACGTCCTGACTTTC.

The chain is built from TRBV12-5 and TRBJ2-7; 8 bases align to TRBD1. CDR3 length: 13 amino acids. With 7 bases clipped from V and 2 bases from J, the junction kept 4 bases outside the gene matches. Per germline, CDR1 LGHNT and CDR2 FRNRAP. CDR3 loop: CASARTGPYEQYF. The DNA for the CDR3 is TGTGCTAGTGCTCGGACAGGGCCCTACGAGCAGTACTTC.

The rearrangement uses TRBV7-7 and TRBJ2-3, with TRBD2 matching 9 bases. The V gene's germline CDR1 is SSHAT and CDR2 FNYEAQ (reference sequence). J gave up 10 bases and V 5 bases, and 16 bases lay outside the gene matches. The length of the CDR3 is 16 residues. CDR3 in DNA: TGTGCCAGCAGCCCCCACCGGGCTAGCGGGATAGGAGCGCAGTATTTT. Amino acids: CASSPHRASGIGAQYF.

This clone has only one observation. The rearrangement joins TRBV7-9 to TRBJ1-2; 7 nucleotides align to TRBD1. With V trimmed by 3 bases and J by 8 bases, 6 bases remained unmatched. The CDR3 is 13 residues long. Germline values: CDR1 SEHNR, CDR2 FQNEAQ (reference sequence). In DNA, the CDR3 is TGTGCCAGCAGCTTGGACAGGATTGGGGGCTACACCTTC. As protein: CASSLDRIGGYTF.

The chain employs TRBV30 and TRBJ2-1; maybe TRBD2 (6 bases). V was pared by 1 base and J by 14 bases, with 21 bases between. The CDR3 runs to 14 residues. Germline V gene data show CDR1 as GTSNPN and CDR2 as SVGIG (reference sequence). The CDR3: CAWSGPLGGKSEFF. The CDR3 coding sequence is TGTGCCTGGAGTGGACCCCTGGGGGGAAAATCTGAGTTCTTC.

The chain uses TRBV30 and TRBJ1-5; D ambiguous. The CDR3 is 13 amino acids. Trimming took 1 base from V and 4 from J, leaving 8 bases between them. Germline CDR1 is GTSNPN and CDR2 is SVGIG (reference sequence). The CDR3 sequence is CAWSGLENQPQHF. The CDR3 nucleotides are TGTGCCTGGAGTGGATTAGAGAATCAGCCCCAGCATTTT.

The chain couples TRBV28 to TRBJ1-1; 7 bases align to TRBD1. This CDR3 has 14 residues. Germline V gene sequence: CDR1 MDHEN, CDR2 SYDVKM. V shed 4 bases and J 8 bases; nucleotides not matched to a gene: 10. The CDR3 sequence: CASSSPRQGAEAFF. CDR3 in DNA: TGTGCCAGCAGTTCGCCGCGACAGGGAGCAGAAGCTTTCTTT.

The V and J genes are TRBV7-3 and TRBJ1-5; D gene ambiguous. The CDR3 is made up of 13 amino acids. V lost 2 bases to trimming and J lost 7 bases, with 9 bases between them. The germline V gene encodes CDR1 SGHTA and CDR2 FQGTGA. CDR3 in amino acids: CASSLDREQPQHF. Here the CDR3 DNA reads TGTGCCAGCAGCTTAGATAGGGAACAGCCCCAGCATTTT.

This chain joins TRBV11-2 and TRBJ1-4, with TRBD1 matching 7 bases. CDR3 length: 15 amino acids. Germline trimming cut 4 bases from V and 8 bases from J; bases unmatched to any gene: 10. Germline CDR1 reads SGHAT; CDR2 reads FQNNGV. Here the CDR3 DNA reads TGTGCCAGCAGCTCCGTACAGGGGATGGTGGAAAAACTGTTTTTT. Its protein is CASSSVQGMVEKLFF.

The genes are TRBV5-4 and TRBJ2-1; D not certain. Germline CDR1 reads SGHNT; CDR2 reads YYREEE (reference sequence). The ends were cut back, 5 bases at V and 4 bases at J, with 7 bases in the middle. The CDR3 covers 12 residues. The CDR3 nucleotides are TGTGCCAGCAGACGAGATTACAATGAGCAGTTCTTC. Translated, it gives CASRRDYNEQFF.